The entry that follows covers one T cell receptor (beta chain) sequence. Its target is not known. Method: immunoSEQ multiplex PCR; TCRdb's copy keeps in-frame clones and lacks some. The data show 150,000 or so clones, approximately 90% seen once. This entry belongs to a study of T cell responses to AZD1222 COVID-19 vaccine. Findings and caveats of the study: Across the whole spike, CD4 TCRs peaked at regions 160-218 and 743-854. The donor cohort was predominantly white British with a female majority, and clonal diversity may have been underestimated.

The CDR3 is 14 residues long. Germline V gene data show CDR1 as SGHDT and CDR2 as YYEEEE. V was clipped by 1 base and J by 6 bases, with 13 bases between them. Sequenced material: peripheral blood, taken on day 0 of AZD1222 vaccination. The J gene is TRBJ1-2, the V gene TRBV5-6; D is undetermined. This TCR was recovered from an adult in good health. The CDR3 nucleotides are TGTGCCAGCAGCTTGCCTCGACGTTTAGATGGCTACACCTTC. This codes for CASSLPRRLDGYTF. Full variable domain (rest looked up from reference TRBV5-6 and TRBJ1-2): DAGVTQSPTHLIKTRGQQVTLRCSPKSGHDTVSWYQQALGQGPQFIFQYYEEEERQRGNFPDRFSGHQFPNYSSELNVNALLLGDSALYLCASSLPRRLDGYTFGSGTRLTVV.